This T cell receptor (beta chain) was retrieved from a study of regulatory T cells in long-lasting Graves disease. Germline V CDR1 and CDR2: DFQATT, SNEGSKA (reference sequence). V was shortened by 6 bases and J by 4 bases, with 22 bases between the two germline ends. The CDR3 spans 15 residues. For TCR beta, libraries came from iRepertoire HTBI primers and Arm-PCR of CDR3 regions. In TCRdb, the multiplex PCR reads were re-called with MiXCR into one record per CDR3 protein. The table records some 370,000 distinct CDR3 sequences, approximately 12% of them present only once. This clonotype was detected a few times. Time point noted: newly diagnosed GD, antithyroid drugs for less than 3 months. PBMC-extracted RNA yielded the TCR library. These data are also associated with another study on T cells in Graves' hyperthyroidism and ophthalmopathy. As that report states: Graves' hyperthyroidism qualified as stable when ophthalmopathy did not progress within 18 months.

This clonotype was sampled from a woman aged 18-29 years with Graves disease. Specimen: peripheral blood mononuclear cells (PBMCs), collected at new diagnosis, from a patient treated with antithyroid drugs. The chain links TRBV20-1 to TRBJ2-7; the D call may be TRBD1 or TRBD2 (6 bases each). CDR3: CSAEGLGGGGYEQYF. The CDR3 region has the DNA TGCAGTGCGGAAGGTTTAGGAGGGGGAGGTTACGAGCAGTACTTC.